This T cell receptor beta chain comes out of a study of cytomegalovirus exposure and HLA in healthy donors. Study results and limitations: TCR sequences were mostly rare, though some public TCRs occurred in many donors.

To note about this clone: What it binds is not known.

The data were produced by immunoSEQ multiplex PCR, yet TCRdb's version contains in-frame clones alone and is incomplete. This sample has fewer than 200,000 clones, with 80% to 90% found just once. V was pared by 2 bases and J by 5 bases, with 5 bases of the junction left unmatched. The CDR3 spans 16 residues. Germline V gene sequence: CDR1 SGHVS, CDR2 FQNEAQ. This receptor was taken from a woman in her 30s in good health and CMV-seronegative. This chain connects TRBV7-8 to TRBJ2-1; TRBD2 matches at 11 bases. The material sequenced was PBMCs. The CDR3 is CASSLKGLAVNNEQFF. The CDR3 DNA reads TGTGCCAGCAGCTTAAAGGGACTAGCGGTAAACAATGAGCAGTTCTTC.